This passage covers 30 T cell receptor beta chains from one sample sequenced in a study of siplizumab effects on memory and regulatory T cells. TCRdb's table, derived via immunoSEQ multiplex PCR, lists solely in-frame clones and lacks some. The sample gives some 100,000 clones, around 95% of which show up once; roughly 0.17% is in the top ten. The sample taken for sequencing was non-Treg CD4+ T cells sorted from blood. Receptors were obtained from a human donor in good health.

The J gene is TRBJ2-4, the V gene TRBV28; TRBD1 might be the D (6 bases). Per the germline V gene, CDR1 is MDHEN and CDR2 is SYDVKM. With 6 bases removed from V and 8 bases from J, the gap between germline ends came to 17 bases. This CDR3 has 14 residues. In DNA, the CDR3 is TGTGCCAGCAGACAGGGTGGGGGCAAGGACATTCAGTACTTC. As protein: CASRQGGGKDIQYF.

V is TRBV19 and J is TRBJ1-1, with D hard to call. This CDR3 spans 13 amino acids. Per the germline V gene, CDR1 is LNHDA and CDR2 is SQIVND (reference sequence). V gave up 7 bases and J gave up 5 bases, with 14 bases separating them. The CDR3: CASNQERWTEAFF. The DNA for the CDR3 is TGTGCCAGTAACCAGGAACGGTGGACTGAAGCTTTCTTT.

The chain is built from TRBV18 and TRBJ1-4; 7 nucleotides match TRBD1. The germline CDR1 and CDR2 sequences are KGHSH and LQKENI. There are 14 residues in the CDR3. V trimming: 4 bases; J trimming: 6 bases; junction bases outside the gene matches: 5. CDR3 DNA: TGTGCCAGCTCACTGCAGGGGGGGCATGAAAAACTGTTTTTT. It encodes CASSLQGGHEKLFF.

V gene TRBV2 combines with J gene TRBJ2-2; D not certain. Germline CDR1 and CDR2: SNHLY and FYNNEI. With 5 bases removed from V and 7 bases from J, the gap between germline ends came to 5 bases. The CDR3 covers 11 residues. The CDR3 bases are TGTGCCAGCAGTAGTTACGGGGAGCTGTTTTTT. It specifies CASSSYGELFF.

The count of this clone is one. In nucleotides, the CDR3 is TGTGCCAGTAGTAGCACCCCCCACGATGTGAACACTGAAGCTTTCTTT. It translates to CASSSTPHDVNTEAFF. This chain links TRBV19 with TRBJ1-1, with D unclear. The CDR3 consists of 16 residues. Per germline, CDR1 LNHDA and CDR2 SQIVND (reference sequence). V gave up 4 bases and J gave up 0 bases, with 15 bases separating them.

The count of this clone is one. The V gene is TRBV10-3, the J gene TRBJ2-3; a weak D match, TRBD2 (5 bases). V was trimmed by 10 bases and J by 8 bases, leaving 19 bases between them. Germline V gene lookup returns CDR1 ENHRY and CDR2 SYGVKD. This CDR3 comprises 13 residues. The CDR3 DNA sequence: TGTGCCACCCGGGGTGCCGAGGCGGGTACGCAGTATTTT. Translation: CATRGAEAGTQYF.

The CDR3 region has the DNA TGTGCCACCAGCCACGGGTCCTCCTACAATGAGCAGTTCTTC. This sequence encodes CATSHGSSYNEQFF. The V gene is TRBV6-5, the J gene TRBJ2-1; D uncertain. CDR1 is MNHEY and CDR2 is SVGAGI in the germline V gene. The CDR3 consists of 14 residues. V lost 10 bases, J lost 0 bases, and 13 bases lay in between.

V gene TRBV27 combines with J gene TRBJ2-7; 7 nucleotides agree with TRBD1. The CDR3 is 15 residues long. V lost 6 bases to trimming and J lost 2 bases; unmatched junction nucleotides: 10. Germline V gene sequence: CDR1 MNHEY, CDR2 SMNVEV (reference sequence). This chain's CDR3 is CASSRPGTATYEQYF. CDR3 in DNA: TGTGCCAGCAGCCGCCCCGGGACAGCAACCTACGAGCAGTACTTC.

This clone occurred a few times. V and J are TRBV19 and TRBJ1-1, with 8 bases that match TRBD1. Germline lookup yields CDR1 LNHDA and CDR2 SQIVND (reference sequence). This CDR3 has 14 amino acids. Trimming at V came to 6 bases and at J to 0 bases, leaving 3 bases not matched to a gene. CDR3 nucleotide sequence: TGTGCCAGTAGCCCACAGGGGGTGAACACTGAAGCTTTCTTT. It yields the protein CASSPQGVNTEAFF.

The genes are TRBV5-1 and TRBJ2-5, with D tentatively TRBD1 (6 bases). Trimming shortened V by 0 bases and J by 1 base, and 13 bases separated the two germline ends. Germline V gene lookup returns CDR1 SGHRS and CDR2 YFSETQ. The CDR3 runs to 16 residues. The CDR3 spells CASSLDGTQIQETQYF. Here the CDR3 DNA reads TGCGCCAGCAGCTTGGACGGGACACAGATCCAAGAGACCCAGTACTTC.

In DNA form, the CDR3 reads TGTGCCAGCAGCATGGGACAGGGGTTGAAAGAGACCCAGTACTTC. This codes for CASSMGQGLKETQYF. This rearrangement joins TRBV21-1 to TRBJ2-5; TRBD1 was called by the table and not checked on the DNA. TRBV21-1 is given as a pseudogene. There are 15 residues in the CDR3.

This chain joins TRBV19 and TRBJ1-2; TRBD1 might be the D (5 bases). Deletions cut 5 bases from V and 7 bases from J, with 14 bases between. The V gene's germline CDR1 is LNHDA and CDR2 SQIVND (reference sequence). The CDR3 is made up of 13 amino acids. The CDR3 here is CASSSRVRSGYTF. In nucleotides, the CDR3 is TGTGCCAGTAGTTCCAGGGTACGGTCTGGCTACACCTTC.

J is TRBJ1-2 and V is TRBV5-6, with a tentative D call TRBD1 (5 bases). The CDR3 totals 16 residues. Germline CDR1 is SGHDT and CDR2 is YYEEEE. V was cut by 1 base and J by 1 base, with 14 bases left in between. This CDR3 reads CASSLRRGAVNYGYTF. The CDR3, as DNA: TGTGCCAGCAGCTTGCGGCGCGGGGCTGTTAACTATGGCTACACCTTC.

Notes on this clone: Other DNA sequences from this sample encode an identical CDR3 as well. J is TRBJ1-5 and V is TRBV19; no clear D. Germline V gene lookup returns CDR1 LNHDA and CDR2 SQIVND (reference sequence). Trimming took off 3 bases at V and 2 bases at J, with 8 bases between the two ends. CDR3 length: 14 amino acids. The CDR3 sequence: CASSMSGGNQPQHF. In DNA, the CDR3 is TGTGCCAGTAGTATGAGTGGGGGCAATCAGCCCCAGCATTTT.

The gene calls are TRBV5-8 and TRBJ2-5, with D tentatively TRBD1 or TRBD2 (6 bases each). The CDR3 runs 13 residues. Trimming pared 6 bases from V and 5 bases from J, leaving 14 bases between. CDR1 is SGHTS and CDR2 is YDEGEE in the germline V gene. Written as DNA, the CDR3 is TGTGCCAGCACCAGGGGTCGGGAGGAGACCCAGTACTTC. It codes for CASTRGREETQYF. Looking up the rest from reference TRBV5-8 and TRBJ2-5 gives the full variable domain: EAGVTQSPTHLIKTRGQQATLRCSPISGHTSVYWYQQALGLGLQFLLWYDEGEERNRGNFPPRFSGRQFPNYSSELNVNALELEDSALYLCASTRGREETQYFGPGTRLLVL.

The chain employs TRBV7-2 and TRBJ2-7, with 8 bases that match TRBD1. The CDR3 is made up of 14 amino acids. Germline assignment: CDR1 SGHTA and CDR2 FQGNSA. V shed 9 bases and J 1 base; nucleotides not matched to a gene: 8. The DNA for the CDR3 is TGTGCCAGTTCTATAGGACAGGGTTCCTACGAGCAGTACTTC. Translated, it gives CASSIGQGSYEQYF.

The chain combines TRBV6-1 with TRBJ2-7; D is uncertain. The V end was cut by 6 bases, the J end by 4 bases, with 13 bases between. Germline V gives CDR1 MNHNS, CDR2 SASEGT. This CDR3 spans 13 amino acids. Here the CDR3 reads CASRLEQLYEQYF. The CDR3 coding sequence is TGTGCCAGCAGACTCGAACAGCTTTACGAGCAGTACTTC.

The CDR3 loop is CASSPPIAGTGELFF. CDR3 in DNA: TGTGCCAGCTCACCCCCGATAGCGGGGACCGGGGAGCTGTTTTTT. The rearrangement joins TRBV18 to TRBJ2-2, with 8 positions matching TRBD2. The J segment lost 5 bases and the V segment lost 3 bases, leaving 5 bases of the junction unmatched. CDR1 is KGHSH and CDR2 is LQKENI in the germline V gene. The CDR3 runs to 15 residues.

The rearrangement joins TRBV6-6 to TRBJ1-4; D is unclear. CDR3 length equals 16 residues. V was pared by 8 bases and J by 4 bases, with 20 bases between. Germline V gene lookup returns CDR1 MNHNY and CDR2 SVGAGI (reference sequence). The CDR3 here is CASLGVHLALNEKLFF. DNA of the CDR3: TGTGCCAGCCTAGGAGTCCATTTAGCACTTAATGAAAAACTGTTTTTT.

The chain uses TRBV2 and TRBJ1-5, with a possible D match to TRBD1 (5 bases). Germline lookup yields CDR1 SNHLY and CDR2 FYNNEI. This CDR3 is 14 amino acids long. V was pared by 5 bases and J by 0 bases, with 8 bases between. DNA for the CDR3: TGTGCCAGCAGTTACGACAGTAGCAATCAGCCCCAGCATTTT. It translates to CASSYDSSNQPQHF.

The rearrangement uses TRBV7-7 and TRBJ2-7; TRBD1 aligns across 8 bases. Germline V lookup: CDR1 SSHAT, CDR2 FNYEAQ (reference sequence). This CDR3 spans 14 amino acids. V lost 5 bases, J lost 6 bases, and 9 bases stayed unmatched. CDR3 nucleotide sequence: TGTGCCAGCAGCCCGGGGACAGGAGCCGGCGAGCAGTACTTC. It yields the protein CASSPGTGAGEQYF.

The chain employs TRBV21-1 and TRBJ2-7; no DNA check was done on the table's D call, TRBD2. TRBV21-1 constitutes a pseudogene. The CDR3 contains 16 residues. The CDR3, as DNA: TGTGCCAGCAGCAAAGATTCCACTAGCGGGGGGATAGAGCAGTACTTC. The encoded protein is CASSKDSTSGGIEQYF.

The J gene is TRBJ2-4, the V gene TRBV6-5, with a tentative D call TRBD2 (6 bases). The CDR3 consists of 15 residues. V dropped 6 bases and J dropped 4 bases, with 16 bases sitting between them. Germline CDR1 MNHEY, CDR2 SVGAGI. In DNA, the CDR3 is TGTGCCAGCAGCCCCGGGGGTAGCCTAAAAAACATTCAGTACTTC. It specifies CASSPGGSLKNIQYF.

The rearrangement uses TRBV12-1 and TRBJ1-5; TRBD1, the D gene given by the table, was not confirmed from the DNA. TRBV12-1 constitutes a pseudogene. This CDR3 comprises 16 residues. This chain's CDR3 is CASSTRQGVRNQPQHF. The CDR3 DNA is TGTGCCAGCAGCACCAGACAGGGAGTGCGCAATCAGCCCCAGCATTTT.

The V and J genes are TRBV7-2 and TRBJ2-3; D may match TRBD1 or TRBD2 (5 bases each). The V end was cut by 0 bases, the J end by 4 bases, with 8 bases between. This CDR3 is built from 14 residues. CDR1 SGHTA and CDR2 FQGNSA come from the germline V gene. In DNA form, the CDR3 reads TGTGCCAGCAGCTTAGCCGGGGCCGCAGATACGCAGTATTTT. Translating gives CASSLAGAADTQYF.

This chain joins TRBV28 and TRBJ1-4; D is ambiguous. Germline V lookup: CDR1 MDHEN, CDR2 SYDVKM. CDR3 size: 12 residues. The CDR3 region has the DNA TGTGCGGCACTGGGGAATAATGAAAAACTGTTTTTT. Protein sequence: CAALGNNEKLFF.

This sequence joins TRBV11-2 and TRBJ1-2, with D tentatively TRBD1 (5 bases). Germline V gives CDR1 SGHAT, CDR2 FQNNGV. The CDR3 is 15 residues long. Trimming left V 3 bases short and J 4 bases short, with 15 bases between. Here the CDR3 reads CASSFPTRDFYGYTF. The CDR3 DNA is TGTGCCAGCAGCTTTCCTACCCGGGACTTCTATGGCTACACCTTC.

The V call is TRBV7-9, the J call TRBJ1-5; 7 bases are a match to TRBD1. CDR1 and CDR2 from the germline V gene are SEHNR and FQNEAQ (reference sequence). The CDR3 is 15 amino acids. V was pared by 7 bases and J by 5 bases, with 11 bases of the junction left unmatched. The CDR3 nucleotides read TGTGCCAGCACTACTAGTGGTCAGGGGGATCAGCCCCAGCATTTT. The encoded protein is CASTTSGQGDQPQHF.

The chain carries TRBV7-2 and TRBJ1-2; D might be TRBD1 (5 bases). Trimming took 7 bases from V and 9 from J, leaving 12 bases between them. CDR3 length equals 11 residues. Germline V CDR1 and CDR2: SGHTA, FQGNSA. CDR3 bases: TGTGCCAGCACCGGAGGGGCCAGCTACACCTTC. Translating gives CASTGGASYTF.

The rearrangement uses TRBV18 and TRBJ2-7; no firm D call. The V end lost 3 bases, the J end lost 0 bases, and 15 bases lay between the germline ends. This CDR3 is built from 16 residues. The V gene's germline CDR1 is KGHSH and CDR2 LQKENI. CDR3 protein: CASSPQRVGYSYEQYF. The CDR3 DNA follows: TGTGCCAGCTCACCCCAACGGGTAGGCTACTCCTACGAGCAGTACTTC.